Here is one TCR beta chain with its context. Its antigen is unknown. No clone much larger than this one lies a single base away; base qualities are absent. Preparation of the library involved 5' RACE. Sequencing instrument: NextSeq 500. Unique molecular identifiers were attached to individual cDNA molecules in the TCR library protocol so that sequencing error and PCR bias could be corrected. Both TCR alpha and beta chains were sequenced, and tight co-correlation was observed between alpha and beta sequence abundances in each sample. The original pipeline was this. Decombinator V4 was used to perform V gene, J gene and CDR3 annotation of TCR sequences. TCRs were defined as expanded if a significant change between any two time points was detected under a Poisson model with p below 0.0001. Abundances of TCRs were expressed as counts per million after normalisation to the total number of TCRs sequenced in each sample. TRAV1-2 paired with TRAJ12, TRAJ20 or TRAJ33 defined MAIT TCRs, while TRAV10 paired with TRAJ18 defined iNKT TCRs. VDJdb, accessed on 1 November 2021, was searched for TCRs annotated for CMV, EBV and SARS-CoV-2, and TCRs annotated for more than one antigen were excluded. TCRdb cleaned the public reads at Q25 with fastp, built clones with MiXCR and kept in-frame beta chains. Records with the same CDR3 protein are collapsed into one entry carrying the most frequent genes and DNA. TCRdb, rather than the study authors, made the V and J calls. This sample gives 70,000 or so distinct CDR3 sequences in total; approximately 14% of them show up just once. The top ten clonotypes cover about 14% of the sample.

Looking up the germline V gene (reference sequence) yields CDR1 DFQATT and CDR2 SNEGSKA. The CDR3 contains 16 residues, cysteine and phenylalanine counted. The retained sequence is limited to the CDR3, 48 bases, with the frame set at the first base. V is clipped by 0 bases and J by 2 bases, and the sequence between their germline boundaries is 16 bases long. This was a case-control study nested in a cohort of healthcare workers in London, UK, who had nasopharyngeal swab PCR tests and blood samples taken every week. Healthcare workers were enrolled in the week of the UK lockdown, from 23 to 31 March 2020, and were followed every week for up to roughly 16 weeks. This sample was included in a study of early T cells in non-severe SARS-CoV-2 infection (dated by TCRdb to 2020 to 2023). Study-level background: Bulk RNA from unsorted whole blood was used for TCR sequencing, so alpha and beta chains could not be paired. The study at large found these results: VDJdb matching was skewed toward anti-spike CD8 responses, so virus-specific expansions were likely underestimated and private and CD4 specificities were missed.

Sequencing was carried out using whole blood. The TCR sequence derives from an adult who was a healthcare worker with PCR-confirmed SARS-CoV-2 infection or an uninfected control (not recorded which). The chain joins TRBV20-1 to TRBJ2-5; the D gene cannot be resolved reliably. This receptor has the CDR3 CSARDRRRNRQETQYF. The nucleotides are TGCAGTGCTAGAGATCGGCGGCGGAATAGGCAAGAGACCCAGTACTTC.